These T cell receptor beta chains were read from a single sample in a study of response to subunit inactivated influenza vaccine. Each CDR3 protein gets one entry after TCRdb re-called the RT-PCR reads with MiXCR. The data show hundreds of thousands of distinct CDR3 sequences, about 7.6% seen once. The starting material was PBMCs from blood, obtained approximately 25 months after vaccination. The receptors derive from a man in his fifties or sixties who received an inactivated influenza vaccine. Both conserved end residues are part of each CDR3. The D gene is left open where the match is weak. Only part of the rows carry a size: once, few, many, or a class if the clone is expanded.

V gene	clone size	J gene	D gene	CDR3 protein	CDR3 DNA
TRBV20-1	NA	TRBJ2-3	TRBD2	CSARRTAGATDTQYF	TGCAGTGCTAGACGAACCGCGGGAGCAACAGATACGCAGTATTTT
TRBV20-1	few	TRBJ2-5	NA	CSASSFGLGRETQYF	TGCAGTGCTAGTTCCTTTGGACTGGGGAGAGAGACCCAGTACTTC
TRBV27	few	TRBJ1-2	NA	CASSLSEGDYGYTF	TGTGCCAGCAGTTTATCGGAAGGGGACTATGGCTACACCTTC
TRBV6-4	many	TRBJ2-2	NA	CASSAGSTTGELFF	TGTGCCAGCAGTGCAGGGTCTACTACCGGGGAGCTGTTTTTT
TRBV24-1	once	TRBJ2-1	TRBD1	CATSDSPGQARSSYSEQFF	TGTGCCACCAGTGATTCCCCGGGACAGGCCCGAAGCTCCTACAGTGAGCAGTTCTTC
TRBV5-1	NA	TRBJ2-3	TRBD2	CASSRELAGVGGTDTQYF	TGCGCCAGCAGCCGAGAGCTAGCGGGGGTAGGAGGCACAGATACGCAGTATTTT
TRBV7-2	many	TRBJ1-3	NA	CASSPKPSSGNTIYF	TGTGCCAGCAGCCCGAAACCCTCCTCTGGAAACACCATATATTTT
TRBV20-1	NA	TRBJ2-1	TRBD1	CSARNLGQGRIRSYNEQFF	TGCAGTGCTAGAAATCTCGGACAGGGACGTATTCGCTCCTACAATGAGCAGTTCTTC
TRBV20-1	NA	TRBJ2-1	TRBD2	CSARGGLAGSPGNEQFF	TGCAGTGCTAGAGGGGGACTAGCGGGGTCCCCCGGCAATGAGCAGTTCTTC
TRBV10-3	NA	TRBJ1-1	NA	CAISEVGAGDAAFF	TGTGCCATCAGTGAGGTCGGGGCAGGGGATGCGGCTTTCTTT
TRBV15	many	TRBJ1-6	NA	CATSRVAGDPSSPLHF	TGTGCCACCAGCAGAGTCGCGGGCGACCCGAGTTCACCCCTCCACTTT
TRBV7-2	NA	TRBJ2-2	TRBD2	CASSPGLAGVGELFF	TGTGCCAGCAGCCCCGGACTAGCGGGGGTCGGGGAGCTGTTTTTT
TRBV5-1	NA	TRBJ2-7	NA	CASSLQGNGNEQYF	TGCGCCAGCAGCTTGCAGGGTAACGGGAACGAGCAGTACTTC
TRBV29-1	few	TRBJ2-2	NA	CSVNTGELFF	TGCAGCGTGAACACCGGGGAGCTGTTTTTT
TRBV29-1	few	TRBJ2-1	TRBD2	CSVSPGLERNEQFF	TGCAGCGTGTCACCGGGACTAGAGAGGAATGAGCAGTTCTTC
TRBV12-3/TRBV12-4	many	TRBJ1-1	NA	CASSLGGRVQAFF	TGTGCCAGCAGTTTAGGGGGCAGGGTGCAGGCTTTCTTT
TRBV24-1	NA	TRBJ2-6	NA	CATSDSGVLTF	TGTGCCACCAGTGATTCAGGGGTCCTGACTTTC
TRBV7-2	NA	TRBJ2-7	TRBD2	CASSSGAGGYEQYF	TGTGCCAGCAGCTCCGGGGCGGGAGGGTACGAGCAGTACTTC
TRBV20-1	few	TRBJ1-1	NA	CSASWQLGTEAFF	TGCAGTGCTAGTTGGCAGCTGGGCACTGAAGCTTTCTTT
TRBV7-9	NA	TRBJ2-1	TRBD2	CASSLVREKKNEQFF	TGTGCCAGCAGCTTAGTGCGGGAGAAAAAGAATGAGCAGTTCTTC
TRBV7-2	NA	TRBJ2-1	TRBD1	CASSFGTGLYNEQFF	TGTGCCAGCAGCTTTGGGACAGGGCTTTACAATGAGCAGTTCTTC
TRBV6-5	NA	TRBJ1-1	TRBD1	CASSLQTGGLGEAFF	TGTGCCAGCAGTTTGCAGACAGGGGGCTTGGGGGAAGCTTTCTTT
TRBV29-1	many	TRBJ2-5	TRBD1	CSVLDRGLQETQYF	TGCAGCGTTTTGGACAGGGGCCTCCAAGAGACCCAGTACTTC
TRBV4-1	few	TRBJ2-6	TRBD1	CASSQDLRQGISGANVLTF	TGCGCCAGCAGCCAAGATCTAAGACAGGGAATCTCTGGGGCCAACGTCCTGACTTTC
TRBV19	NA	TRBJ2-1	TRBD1	CASSTVDRGLYNEQFF	TGTGCCAGTAGTACCGTGGACAGGGGGCTCTACAATGAGCAGTTCTTC
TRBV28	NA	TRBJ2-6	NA	CASTAVRGRPGANVLTF	TGTGCCAGCACCGCAGTGCGGGGAAGACCTGGGGCCAACGTCCTGACTTTC
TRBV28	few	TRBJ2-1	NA	CASSFVLGGQHNEQFF	TGTGCCAGCAGTTTCGTTCTTGGCGGGCAACACAATGAGCAGTTCTTC
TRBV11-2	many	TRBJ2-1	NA	CASSRKGGYNEQFF	TGTGCCAGCAGCCGGAAGGGGGGGTACAATGAGCAGTTCTTC
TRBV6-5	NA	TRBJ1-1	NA	CASSYSLRTEAFF	TGTGCCAGCAGTTACTCACTCCGGACTGAAGCTTTCTTT
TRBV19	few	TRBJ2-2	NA	CASSILGSALETGELFF	TGTGCCAGTAGTATTTTGGGGTCTGCGTTGGAGACCGGGGAGCTGTTTTTT
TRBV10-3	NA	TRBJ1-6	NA	CAIKKGTDSRVYNSPLHF	TGTGCCATCAAGAAAGGAACGGACTCAAGGGTCTATAATTCACCCCTCCACTTT
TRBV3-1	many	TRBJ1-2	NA	CASSRGLSGYTF	TGTGCCAGCAGCCGCGGACTCAGCGGCTACACCTTC
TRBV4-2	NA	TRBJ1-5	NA	CASSQEAGHNQPQHF	TGTGCCAGCAGCCAAGAGGCGGGCCACAATCAGCCCCAGCATTTT
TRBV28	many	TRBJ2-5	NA	CASTSTTETQYF	TGTGCCAGCACGTCTACGACAGAGACCCAGTACTTC
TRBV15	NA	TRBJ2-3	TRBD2	CATSAKGSSGGPTDTQYF	TGTGCCACCAGCGCCAAAGGGTCTAGCGGGGGCCCCACAGATACGCAGTATTTT
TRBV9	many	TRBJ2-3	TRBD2	CASTPSGRMDTQYF	TGTGCCAGCACCCCTAGCGGGAGGATGGATACGCAGTATTTT
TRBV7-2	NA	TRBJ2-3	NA	CASSRYGVPDTQYF	TGTGCCAGCAGTCGCTACGGGGTGCCAGATACGCAGTATTTT
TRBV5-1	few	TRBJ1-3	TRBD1	CASSLQGQGVSGNTIYF	TGCGCCAGCAGCCTCCAGGGACAGGGTGTCTCTGGAAACACCATATATTTT
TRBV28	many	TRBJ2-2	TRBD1	CASRRQGVNTGELFF	TGTGCCAGCAGAAGACAGGGGGTGAACACCGGGGAGCTGTTTTTT
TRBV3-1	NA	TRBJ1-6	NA	CASSTAFNSPLHF	TGTGCCAGCTCCACTGCCTTCAATTCACCCCTCCACTTT
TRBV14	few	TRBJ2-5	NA	CASSHKETQYF	TGTGCCAGCAGCCACAAAGAGACCCAGTACTTC
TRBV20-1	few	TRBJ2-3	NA	CSARRAGPTDTQYF	TGCAGTGCTAGAAGGGCGGGGCCCACAGATACGCAGTATTTT
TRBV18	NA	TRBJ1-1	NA	CASSIRQRAYTEAFF	TGTGCCAGCTCAATCCGACAGAGAGCGTACACTGAAGCTTTCTTT
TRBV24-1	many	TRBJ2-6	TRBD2	CATSDGRGKSSGANVLTF	TGTGCCACCAGTGATGGGAGGGGAAAGTCATCTGGGGCCAACGTCCTGACTTTC
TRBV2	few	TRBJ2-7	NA	CASSESYRFSYEQYF	TGTGCCAGCAGTGAATCTTATCGGTTCTCCTACGAGCAGTACTTC
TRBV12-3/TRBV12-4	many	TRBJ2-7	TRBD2	CASSSPGLAGYEQYF	TGTGCCAGCAGCTCCCCGGGACTAGCGGGTTACGAGCAGTACTTC